This TCR beta chain was sequenced in a study of blood T cell repertoires in COVID-19. In the study overall: The United States, Italy and Spain provided the acute and convalescent COVID-19 samples. Sources were T cells, B-cell-depleted T cells, or PBMCs; the material itself was cDNA or gDNA.

Trimming pared 6 bases from V and 0 bases from J, leaving 9 bases between. The CDR3 has 14 amino acids. CDR1 SGDLS and CDR2 YYNGEE come from the germline V gene. Authors' data handling: Estimation of nucleated cell counts relied on the amplification of reference gene primers. Profiled with immunoSEQ multiplex PCR; TCRdb holds only in-frame clones, not every one. Clone size and the V and J calls come from that table; the DNA yielded D and trimming. Of 75,000 to 100,000 clones listed, approximately 87% are singletons. The material sequenced was peripheral blood. The chain joins TRBV9 to TRBJ1-4; tentative D call: TRBD1 (5 bases). The clonotype was recovered from a human donor in a cohort sampled during active COVID-19. The CDR3 DNA follows: TGTGCCAGCACTAGGGGTGCAACTAATGAAAAACTGTTTTTT. Its translation is CASTRGATNEKLFF.